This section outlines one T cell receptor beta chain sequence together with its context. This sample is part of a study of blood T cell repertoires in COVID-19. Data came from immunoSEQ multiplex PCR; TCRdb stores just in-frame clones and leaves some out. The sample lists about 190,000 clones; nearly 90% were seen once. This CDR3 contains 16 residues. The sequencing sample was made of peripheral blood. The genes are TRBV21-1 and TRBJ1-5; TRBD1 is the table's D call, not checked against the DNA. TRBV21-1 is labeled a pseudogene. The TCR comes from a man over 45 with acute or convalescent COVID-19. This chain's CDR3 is CASSKERGRGHQPQHF. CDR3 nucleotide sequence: TGTGCCAGCTCGAAAGAGAGGGGCAGGGGGCATCAGCCCCAGCATTTT.